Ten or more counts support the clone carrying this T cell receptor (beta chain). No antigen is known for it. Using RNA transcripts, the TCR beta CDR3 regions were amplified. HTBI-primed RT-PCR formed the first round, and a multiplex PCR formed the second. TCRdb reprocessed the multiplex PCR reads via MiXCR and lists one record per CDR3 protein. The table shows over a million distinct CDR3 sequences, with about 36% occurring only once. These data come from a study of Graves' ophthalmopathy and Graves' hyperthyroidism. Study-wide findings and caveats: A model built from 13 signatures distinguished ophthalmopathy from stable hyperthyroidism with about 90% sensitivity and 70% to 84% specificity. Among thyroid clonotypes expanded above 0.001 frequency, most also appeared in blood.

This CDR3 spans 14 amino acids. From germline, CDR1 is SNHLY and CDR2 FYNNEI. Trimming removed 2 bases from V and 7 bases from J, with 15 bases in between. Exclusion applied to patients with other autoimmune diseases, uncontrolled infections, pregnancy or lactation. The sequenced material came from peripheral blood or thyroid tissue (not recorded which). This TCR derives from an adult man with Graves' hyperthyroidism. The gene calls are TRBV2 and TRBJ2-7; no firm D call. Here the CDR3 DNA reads TGTGCCAGCAGTGAAACGGCGACCGCGTGGGAGCAGTACTTC. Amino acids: CASSETATAWEQYF.